In this sample, the clone carrying this T cell receptor beta chain turned up a few times. This sample stems from a study of OX40 agonist ivuxolimab in advanced cancers. The method was immunoSEQ multiplex PCR; TCRdb's version includes in-frame clones alone and lacks a portion of them. Found here are around 26,000 clones, 60% to 80% of them singletons; the top ten hold roughly 23%. Deletions cut 1 base from V and 4 bases from J, with 4 bases between. CDR1 is SEHNR, CDR2 FQNEAQ, per germline (reference sequence). The CDR3 consists of 12 residues. This specimen was CD4+ or CD8+ T cells sorted from blood, taken in a trial of the OX40 agonist ivuxolimab. J is TRBJ1-1 and V is TRBV7-9; D is unresolved. The TCR was taken from an adult with an advanced solid tumor such as melanoma, head and neck, liver or kidney cancer. The CDR3 here is CASSLGVTEAFF. CDR3 bases: TGTGCCAGCAGCTTAGGGGTCACTGAAGCTTTCTTT.